Sequencing of this T cell receptor (beta chain) was carried out in a study of post-analysis software for immune sequencing data. Study at large: As for disease course, relapsing-remitting, secondary progressive and progressive-relapsing multiple sclerosis were all included. General study findings and limits: Significantly lower normalized Chao1 diversity was found in patients with multiple sclerosis relative to controls. Four or five TRBV segments (TRBV5-6, TRBV5-1 and TRBV20-1 among them) occurred more frequently in patients than in controls.

As to this clonotype: Its antigen is undetermined.

cDNA libraries of TCR beta carried unique molecular identifiers. Some 500,000 cDNA molecules were obtained per 1 to 10 million input T cells. TCRdb called the PCR reads again in MiXCR, with one record for every CDR3 protein. This sample has hundreds of thousands of distinct CDR3 sequences, with 55% to 60% found just once. Trimming took 4 bases from V and 9 from J, leaving 13 bases between them. Germline values: CDR1 SGHRS, CDR2 YFSETQ. The CDR3 loop spans 12 amino acids. The material sequenced was blood. The chain has TRBV5-1 and TRBJ1-1; possibly TRBD1 for D (5 bases). The TCR was taken from a girl aged 2 to 10 with multiple sclerosis. CDR3 sequence reads: CASSTGATQAFF. DNA for the CDR3: TGCGCCAGCAGCACCGGGGCGACACAAGCTTTCTTT.